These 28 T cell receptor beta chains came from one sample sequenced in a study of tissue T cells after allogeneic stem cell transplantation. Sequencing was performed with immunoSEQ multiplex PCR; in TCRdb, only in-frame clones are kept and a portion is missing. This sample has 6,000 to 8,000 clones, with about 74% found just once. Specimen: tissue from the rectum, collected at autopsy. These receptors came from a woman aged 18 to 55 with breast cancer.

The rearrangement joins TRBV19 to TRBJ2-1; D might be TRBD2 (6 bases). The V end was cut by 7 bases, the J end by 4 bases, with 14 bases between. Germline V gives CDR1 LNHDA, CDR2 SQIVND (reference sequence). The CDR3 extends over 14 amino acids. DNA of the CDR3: TGTGCCAGTAATAGAGGGACTGGATACAATGAGCAGTTCTTC. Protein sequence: CASNRGTGYNEQFF.

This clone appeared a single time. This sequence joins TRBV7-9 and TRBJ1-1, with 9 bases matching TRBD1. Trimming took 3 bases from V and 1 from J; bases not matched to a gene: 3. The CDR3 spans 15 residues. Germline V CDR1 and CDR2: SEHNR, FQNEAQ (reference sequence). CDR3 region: CASSFLTGGNTEAFF. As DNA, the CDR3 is TGTGCCAGCAGCTTCCTGACAGGGGGGAACACTGAAGCTTTCTTT. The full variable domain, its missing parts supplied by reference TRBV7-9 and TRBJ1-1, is DTGVSQNPRHKITKRGQNVTFRCDPISEHNRLYWYRQTLGQGPEFLTYFQNEAQLEKSRLLSDRFSAERPKGSFSTLEIQRTEQGDSAMYLCASSFLTGGNTEAFFGQGTRLTVV.

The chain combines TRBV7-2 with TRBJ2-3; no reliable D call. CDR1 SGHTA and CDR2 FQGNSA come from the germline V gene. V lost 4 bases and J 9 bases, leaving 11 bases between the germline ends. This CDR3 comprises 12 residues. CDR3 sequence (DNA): TGTGCCAGCAGCTCTTCTCAAGGCACGCAGTATTTT. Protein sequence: CASSSSQGTQYF.

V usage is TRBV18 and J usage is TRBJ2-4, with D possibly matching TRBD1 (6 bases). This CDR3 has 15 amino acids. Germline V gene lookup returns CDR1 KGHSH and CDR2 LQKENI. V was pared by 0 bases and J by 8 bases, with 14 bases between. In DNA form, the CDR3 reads TGTGCCAGCTCACCACCGGGACAAGGTCGATACATTCAGTACTTC. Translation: CASSPPGQGRYIQYF.

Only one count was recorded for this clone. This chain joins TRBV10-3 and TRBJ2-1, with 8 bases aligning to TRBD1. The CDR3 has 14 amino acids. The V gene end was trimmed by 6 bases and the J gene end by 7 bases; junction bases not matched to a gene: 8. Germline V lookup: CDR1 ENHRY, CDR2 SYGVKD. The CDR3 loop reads CAISGQGRRNEQFF. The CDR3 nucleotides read TGTGCCATCAGCGGACAGGGAAGGAGGAATGAGCAGTTCTTC.

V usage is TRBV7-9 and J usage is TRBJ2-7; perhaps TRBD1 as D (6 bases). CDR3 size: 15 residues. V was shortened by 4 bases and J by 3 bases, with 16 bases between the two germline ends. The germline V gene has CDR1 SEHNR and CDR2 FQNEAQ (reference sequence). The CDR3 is CASSSWTVRNYEQYF. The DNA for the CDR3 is TGTGCCAGCAGCTCTTGGACAGTCCGCAACTACGAGCAGTACTTC.

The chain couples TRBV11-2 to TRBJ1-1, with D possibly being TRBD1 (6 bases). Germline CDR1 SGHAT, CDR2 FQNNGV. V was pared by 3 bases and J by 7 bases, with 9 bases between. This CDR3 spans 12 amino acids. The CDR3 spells CASSFQDSEAFF. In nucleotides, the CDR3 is TGTGCCAGCAGCTTCCAGGACAGTGAAGCTTTCTTT.

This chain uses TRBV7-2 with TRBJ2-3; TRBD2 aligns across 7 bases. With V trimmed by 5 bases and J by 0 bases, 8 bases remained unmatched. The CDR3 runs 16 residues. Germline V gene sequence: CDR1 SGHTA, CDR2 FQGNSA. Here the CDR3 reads CASSLSSGPSTDTQYF. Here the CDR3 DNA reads TGTGCCAGCAGCCTTTCTAGCGGACCTAGCACAGATACGCAGTATTTT.

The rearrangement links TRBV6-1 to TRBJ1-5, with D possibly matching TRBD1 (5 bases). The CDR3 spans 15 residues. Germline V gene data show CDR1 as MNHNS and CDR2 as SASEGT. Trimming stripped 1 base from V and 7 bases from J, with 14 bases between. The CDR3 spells CASSEVWARGQPQHF. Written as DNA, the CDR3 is TGTGCCAGCAGTGAAGTTTGGGCCCGGGGGCAGCCCCAGCATTTT.

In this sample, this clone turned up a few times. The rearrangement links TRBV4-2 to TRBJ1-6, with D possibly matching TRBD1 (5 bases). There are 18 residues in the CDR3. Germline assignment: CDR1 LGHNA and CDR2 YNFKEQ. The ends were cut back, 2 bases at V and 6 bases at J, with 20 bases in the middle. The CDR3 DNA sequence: TGTGCCAGCAGCCAATTACCGGGACGAAATACCCCTAATTCACCCCTCCACTTT. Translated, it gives CASSQLPGRNTPNSPLHF.

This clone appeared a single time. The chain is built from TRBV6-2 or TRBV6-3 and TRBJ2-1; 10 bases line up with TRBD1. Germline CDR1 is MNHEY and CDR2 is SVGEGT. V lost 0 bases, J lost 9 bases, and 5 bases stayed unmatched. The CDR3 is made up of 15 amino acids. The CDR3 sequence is CASSYSRTGGFEQFF. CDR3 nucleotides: TGTGCCAGCAGTTACTCCCGGACAGGGGGTTTTGAGCAGTTCTTC.

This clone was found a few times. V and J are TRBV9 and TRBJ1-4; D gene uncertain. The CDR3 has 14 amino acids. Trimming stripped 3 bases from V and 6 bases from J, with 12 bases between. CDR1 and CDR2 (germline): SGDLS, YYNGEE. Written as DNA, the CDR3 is TGTGCCAGCAGCGCTCACGCGGAGGATGAAAAACTGTTTTTT. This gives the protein CASSAHAEDEKLFF.

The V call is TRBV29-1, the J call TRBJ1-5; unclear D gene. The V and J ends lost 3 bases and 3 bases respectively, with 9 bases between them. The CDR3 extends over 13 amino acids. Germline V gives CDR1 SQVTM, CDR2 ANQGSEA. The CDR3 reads CSVDVGSNQPQHF. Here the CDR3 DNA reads TGCAGCGTTGACGTGGGATCCAATCAGCCCCAGCATTTT.

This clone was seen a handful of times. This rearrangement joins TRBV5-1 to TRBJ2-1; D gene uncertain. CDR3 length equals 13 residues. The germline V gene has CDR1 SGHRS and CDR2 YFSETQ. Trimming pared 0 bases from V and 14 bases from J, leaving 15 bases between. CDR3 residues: CASSLDVQTSEFF. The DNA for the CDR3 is TGCGCCAGCAGCTTGGACGTCCAGACCTCCGAGTTCTTC.

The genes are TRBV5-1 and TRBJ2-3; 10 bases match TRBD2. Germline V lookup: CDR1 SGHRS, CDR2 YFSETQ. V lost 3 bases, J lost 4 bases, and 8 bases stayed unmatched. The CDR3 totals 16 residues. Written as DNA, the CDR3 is TGCGCCAGCAGCTCTCCTAGCGGGAGTCGGTCAGATACGCAGTATTTT. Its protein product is CASSSPSGSRSDTQYF.

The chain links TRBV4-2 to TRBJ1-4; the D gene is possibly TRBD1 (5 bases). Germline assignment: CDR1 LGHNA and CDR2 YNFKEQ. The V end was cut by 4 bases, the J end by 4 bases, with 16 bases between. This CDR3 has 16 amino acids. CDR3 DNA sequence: TGTGCCAGCAGCCCAGGACATCGGGGGAATAATGAAAAACTGTTTTTT. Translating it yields CASSPGHRGNNEKLFF.

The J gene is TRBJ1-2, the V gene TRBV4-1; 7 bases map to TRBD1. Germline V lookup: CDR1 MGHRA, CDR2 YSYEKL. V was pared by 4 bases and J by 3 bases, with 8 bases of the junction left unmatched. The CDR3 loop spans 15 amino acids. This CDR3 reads CASSRLDRADYGYTF. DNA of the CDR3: TGCGCCAGCAGCCGGTTAGACAGGGCGGACTATGGCTACACCTTC.

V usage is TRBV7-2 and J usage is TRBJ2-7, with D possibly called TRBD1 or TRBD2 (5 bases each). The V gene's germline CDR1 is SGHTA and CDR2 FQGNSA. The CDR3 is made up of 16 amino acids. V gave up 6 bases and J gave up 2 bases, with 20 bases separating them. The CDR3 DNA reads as TGTGCCAGCAGTCTCACGACCGGGACGGCGACCTACGAGCAGTACTTC. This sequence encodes CASSLTTGTATYEQYF. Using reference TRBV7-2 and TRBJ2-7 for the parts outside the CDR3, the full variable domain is GAGVSQSPSNKVTEKGKDVELRCDPISGHTALYWYRQSLGQGLEFLIYFQGNSAPDKSGLPSDRFSAERTGGSVSTLTIQRTQQEDSAVYLCASSLTTGTATYEQYFGPGTRLTVT.

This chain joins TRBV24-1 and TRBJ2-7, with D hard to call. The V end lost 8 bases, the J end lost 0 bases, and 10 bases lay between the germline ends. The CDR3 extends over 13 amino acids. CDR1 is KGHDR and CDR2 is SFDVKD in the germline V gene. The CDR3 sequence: CATITTTSYEQYF. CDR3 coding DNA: TGTGCCACCATTACGACAACCTCCTACGAGCAGTACTTC.

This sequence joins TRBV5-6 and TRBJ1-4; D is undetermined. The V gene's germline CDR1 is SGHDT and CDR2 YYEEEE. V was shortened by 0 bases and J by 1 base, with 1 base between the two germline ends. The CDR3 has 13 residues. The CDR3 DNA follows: TGTGCCAGCAGCTTGGGAACTAATGAAAAACTGTTTTTT. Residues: CASSLGTNEKLFF.

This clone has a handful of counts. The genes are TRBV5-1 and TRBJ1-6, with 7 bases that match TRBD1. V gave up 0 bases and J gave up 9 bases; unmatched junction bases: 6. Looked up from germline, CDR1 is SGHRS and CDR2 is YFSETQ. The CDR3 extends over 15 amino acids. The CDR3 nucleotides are TGCGCCAGCAGCTTGGGGGCAGGGGGGAGTTCACCCCTCCACTTT. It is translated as CASSLGAGGSSPLHF.

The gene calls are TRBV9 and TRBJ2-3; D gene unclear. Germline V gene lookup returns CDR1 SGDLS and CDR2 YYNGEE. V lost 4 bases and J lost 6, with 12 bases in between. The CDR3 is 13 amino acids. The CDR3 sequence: CASSLSELDTQYF. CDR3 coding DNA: TGTGCCAGCAGCCTATCCGAGTTGGATACGCAGTATTTT.

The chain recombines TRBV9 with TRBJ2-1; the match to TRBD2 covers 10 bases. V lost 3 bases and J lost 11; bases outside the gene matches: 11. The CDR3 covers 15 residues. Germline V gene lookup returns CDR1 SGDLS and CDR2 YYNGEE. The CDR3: CASSGIDSGGGQQFF. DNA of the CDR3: TGTGCCAGCAGCGGAATAGACAGCGGGGGGGGCCAGCAGTTCTTC.

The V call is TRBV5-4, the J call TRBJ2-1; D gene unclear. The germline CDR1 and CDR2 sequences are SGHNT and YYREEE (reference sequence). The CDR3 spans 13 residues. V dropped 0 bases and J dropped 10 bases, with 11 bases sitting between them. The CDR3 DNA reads TGTGCCAGCAGCTTGGGTAGCAGGTACGAGCAGTTCTTC. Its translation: CASSLGSRYEQFF.

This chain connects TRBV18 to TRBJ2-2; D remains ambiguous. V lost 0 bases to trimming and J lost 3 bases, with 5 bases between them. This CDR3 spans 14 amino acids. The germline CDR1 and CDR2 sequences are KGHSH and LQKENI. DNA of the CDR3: TGTGCCAGCTCACCACCGGCTGACACCGGGGAGCTGTTTTTT. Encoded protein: CASSPPADTGELFF.

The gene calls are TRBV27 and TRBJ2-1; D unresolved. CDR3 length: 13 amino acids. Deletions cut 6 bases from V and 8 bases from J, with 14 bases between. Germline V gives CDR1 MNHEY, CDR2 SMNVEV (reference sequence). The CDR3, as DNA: TGTGCCAGCAGCCCCTCTAGGGCCGATGAGCAGTTCTTC. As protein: CASSPSRADEQFF.

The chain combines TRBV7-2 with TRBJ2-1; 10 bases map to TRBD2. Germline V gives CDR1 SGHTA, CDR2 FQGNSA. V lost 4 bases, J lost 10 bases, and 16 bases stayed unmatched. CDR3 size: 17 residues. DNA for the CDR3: TGTGCCAGCAGCTCCAAACGCGGAGCGGGGGGGCCCGGAGAGCAGTTCTTC. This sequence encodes CASSSKRGAGGPGEQFF.

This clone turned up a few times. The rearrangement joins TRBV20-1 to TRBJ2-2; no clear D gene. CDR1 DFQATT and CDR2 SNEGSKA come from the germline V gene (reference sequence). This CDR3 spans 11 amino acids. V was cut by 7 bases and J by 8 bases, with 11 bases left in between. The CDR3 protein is CSVPARGELFF. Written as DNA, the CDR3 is TGCAGTGTCCCTGCTCGGGGGGAGCTGTTTTTT.